The clone carrying this TCR beta chain was counted ten times or more. Its antigen remains unidentified. The germline V gene has CDR1 DFQATT and CDR2 SNEGSKA (reference sequence). The CDR3 contains 15 residues. Germline trimming cut 3 bases from V and 8 bases from J; bases unmatched to any gene: 11. This record belongs to a study of regulatory T cells in long-lasting Graves disease. General study points: Relative to newly diagnosed Graves' patients, persistent ones had lower TCR diversity. Relative to new patients (966), persistent patients exhibited greater sharing of public clonotypes (2,741).

Assembly of TCR beta libraries relied on iRepertoire HTBI primers together with Arm-PCR of CDR3 regions. Via MiXCR, TCRdb re-called the multiplex PCR reads, giving one row per CDR3 protein. Among approximately 470,000 distinct CDR3 sequences, roughly 17% were seen once, and the ten largest hold more than 10%. Sample time point: newly diagnosed GD, antithyroid drugs for less than 3 months. PBMC RNA was the source of the TCR library. These same records also appear under a second study, on T cells in Graves' hyperthyroidism and ophthalmopathy. As that report states: Most thyroid clonotypes with frequency above 0.001 were detected in blood.

V gene TRBV20-1 combines with J gene TRBJ2-1; 9 positions agree with TRBD2. The receptor was derived from a man aged 40-49 years with Graves disease. This specimen was peripheral blood mononuclear cells (PBMCs), taken at new diagnosis, from a patient treated with antithyroid drugs. The CDR3 loop is CSASLPASGMDEQFF. Here the CDR3 DNA reads TGCAGTGCTAGTCTCCCGGCTAGCGGGATGGATGAGCAGTTCTTC.